A single TCR beta chain is shown here with its context. The clone's antigen remains unknown. Base quality data are lacking; no much larger clone is found one base away. V is cut back by 2 bases and J by 0 bases, with 7 bases in the junction unmatched. For CDR1 and CDR2, the germline V gene lists SGHRS and YFSETQ. The CDR3 holds 17 amino acids from the cysteine to the phenylalanine. This entry keeps only the CDR3 DNA: 51 bases, framed from base 1. Libraries were constructed by the immunoSEQ multiplex PCR assay. A mixture of 60 forward primers for TCR Vbeta segments and 13 reverse primers for TCR Jbeta segments was used in the multiplex PCR. The CDR3 region of rearranged TCR beta genes was amplified from genomic DNA with a multiplex PCR assay. On the Illumina HiSeq System, the amplified TCR beta libraries were sequenced as 87-base-pair reads. Under the source paper's analysis protocol: A later analysis tallied 75 million to 95 million unique TCR beta chains across the 666 repertoires, and approximately 9.9 million of those chains were shared by two or more donors. A nearest-neighbor algorithm error-corrected the raw reads and collapsed the reads into unique sequences, merging closely related sequences to remove PCR and sequencing errors. To assign V, D and J gene segments, CDR3 sequences were aligned to IMGT reference sequences. For a sequence to be retained, a match of at least six nucleotides was required to both a V gene segment and a J gene segment. Rearrangements were called productive when the CDR3 lacked stop codons and stayed in frame with V and J; all others were non-productive. CDR3 was defined by IMGT convention, running from the second conserved V-encoded cysteine to the conserved J-encoded phenylalanine. Sequences without an unambiguous match to a single V gene segment were excluded from the earlier analysis of a few hundred of the donors. An earlier analysis of fewer than 750 of the donors called V segments functional above 56.7% productive rearrangements and segregating when the between-donor standard deviation exceeded 5%. A statistical classification framework was built to diagnose cytomegalovirus status from the catalog of TCR beta chain sequences. In a later analysis, V and J genes were assigned by comparing TCR nucleotide sequences against IMGT/GENE-DB human TR gene sequences. Using the TCRdist pipeline, a later analysis assigned CDR3 sequences along with most-parsimonious VDJ recombination scenarios. In a later analysis, every TCR beta chain was defined by the combination of its CDR3 amino acid sequence and its V-gene family, and reads without a unique V-gene family were dropped. A later analysis removed 500 to 600 highly shared, low-generation-probability nucleotide sequences to deal with suspected cross-contamination and a sequencing artifact. In a later analysis, a clonal expansion index for each public chain was calculated from normalized within-repertoire ranks of inferred template counts. A later analysis computed generation probabilities with a VDJ recombination model fitted to out-of-frame rearrangements, and checked the results against IGoR. A later analysis scored TCR-TCR, TCR-HLA and TCR-CMV co-occurrence with hypergeometric tests, applying a repertoire-size bias correction to TCR pairs. False discovery rates were estimated in a later analysis by permuting HLA or CMV assignments 20 times. In a later analysis, co-occurring TCRs were grouped with DBSCAN, and TCRdist sequence similarity was added when clustering was performed within HLA-allele-positive subsets. Repertoires with fewer than 30,000 or more than 120,000 public chains, plus five repertoires with anomalous nucleotide sharing, were excluded from co-occurrence clustering. TCRdb stores this immuneACCESS table with in-frame sequences only. Part of the clones is absent; in the studies checked, under half of the shortfall reflects unresolved V genes, and no reason is known for the rest. That table supplies the V and J calls and clone size; D and trimming were determined from the DNA. Within this sample are around 110,000 clones, with approximately 81% of them counted one time only. The top ten clonotypes cover around 4.2% of the sample.

In total, over 600 healthy bone marrow donors made up the cohort. At the time of sampling, every cohort member was nominally healthy, though immune exposures that went unrecorded were likely present. The donor tested CMV seronegative, placing the donor among the 350 or so seronegative members of the cohort. Each donor provided a peripheral blood sample, and peripheral blood mononuclear cells were used for TCR beta sequencing. The Qiagen DNeasy Blood Extraction Kit was used to extract genomic DNA from the blood cell samples. This entry is derived from a study of cytomegalovirus exposure and HLA in healthy donors (TCRdb year 2017). Background on the whole study: According to an earlier analysis of a few hundred of the donors, roughly 180 million T cells yielded over 100 million unique TCR beta sequences and 276 Gb of sequence data. Around 330 gigabases of sequencing data and approximately 92 million unique TCR sequences made up an early release that covered approximately 620 HLA-typed donors. Of the 398 genotyped donors, about 84% fell in the genetic ancestry cluster associated with self-reported Caucasian donors. The aim of the study was to test whether cataloging public T cell receptors could identify signatures of past pathogen exposure. The T cell repertoires of 666 subjects were profiled by immunosequencing and related to cytomegalovirus serostatus. Along with the approximately 650-subject first cohort, a separate validation cohort of 120 different subjects was used. The study combined high-throughput TCR immunosequencing, statistical association of individual TCRs with disease status, and machine learning to predict cytomegalovirus infection status. A later analysis re-examined previously published TCR beta repertoires from roughly 720 donors and added high-resolution HLA genotyping to investigate patterns of TCR occurrence. Rather than drawing on any new phenotypic data, the later analysis identified candidate immune exposures from TCR beta sequences and the way those sequences occurred across donors. An earlier analysis of roughly 600 of the donors used high-throughput TCR beta sequencing to judge whether each TCR beta V gene segment behaved as functional or pseudogenic. Donor age, sex, ethnicity and CMV serostatus were compiled alongside the repertoire data. Genome-wide SNP genotypes for about 60% of the roughly 670 donors were used in a later genetic analysis, which treated that subset as a discovery cohort. All discovery cohort repertoires had been generated using a single sequencing platform. HLA typing included class I and class II loci at four-digit resolution. The number of typed donors differed by locus: about 620-640 for A, B, C, DRB1 and DQB1; approximately 520 for DQA1; 606 for DPA1; and 400 to 480 for DPB1. Roughly five DR-DQ haplotypes were handled as single units for association and clustering, since linkage in the cohort was strong. On average, about 240,000 unique TCR beta nucleotide sequences were sequenced per donor among more than 350 genotyped donors of the cohort, with roughly 19% of those sequences being non-productive.

Study-level results and caveats: Most TCR sequences were observed very rarely across donors, whereas some public TCRs were present in many individuals. A further reported finding was that TCR beta sequences accurately predicted the HLA-A and HLA-B alleles for most subjects in the first cohort. A later genetic analysis reported fewer N-insertions in productive TCRs among donors in an Asian-associated ancestry cluster than the roughly 640-donor mean. In an earlier analysis of about 600 of the donors, most TCR beta V segments appeared in productive rearrangements about 90% or about 30% of the time, broadly matching IMGT annotations. V-gene and J-gene trimming of TCR beta chains was associated with a missense DCLRE1C variant in a later genetic analysis, and the association was replicated in an independent cohort. A cluster of highly shared sequence variants was judged likely to represent a technical artifact of the sequencing pipeline. Most CMV-associated TCR beta chains appeared to be HLA-restricted in a later analysis, and the HLA associations seemed to be driven largely by CMV exposure. When HLA alleles, especially DR and DQ, strongly co-occurred, TCR associations were difficult to assign to individual alleles. Immune exposure information for the cohort was limited to CMV serostatus. Because the 87-base-pair reads could not distinguish some IMGT-functional V segments, including TRBV6-2 and TRBV6-3, those segments were excluded. The study listed 164 TCR beta chains as associated with cytomegalovirus. In a later analysis, HLA-associated TCR beta chains showed more clonal expansion and lower generation probabilities than non-associated chains that were equally common. Linkage disequilibrium might explain the correlated functional status among segregating V segments, but an unknown experimental factor could not be excluded. Because counts were too low, about 15 rarely observed V segments, including chromosome 9 orphons, were left out of the earlier analysis of about 620 of the donors. In vitro tests confirmed that a few of the cytomegalovirus-associated TCR beta chains recognize cytomegalovirus antigens. In a later analysis, the rate of TCR association differed among HLA loci, with DRB1 alleles having the most associated TCRs and HLA-C alleles having the fewest. The classifier was reported to diagnose cytomegalovirus status with high specificity and sensitivity in both the original cohort and the validation cohort. In this cohort, only TCR beta chains were sequenced, and detectable features were limited by the absence of alpha or paired-chain data. Presence/absence analyses assumed roughly uniform sequencing depth across donors, an assumption that may not hold. HLA typing was unavailable for some donors at each locus, so association tests used only the typed subset. Several of the top co-occurrence clusters appeared to be linked to parvovirus B19, influenza, CMV and Epstein-Barr virus, according to a later analysis. The authors suggested that the approach could potentially be extended to other disease states and immunological phenotypes. In a later analysis, some 18,000 TCR beta sequences were associated with specific HLA alleles at a false discovery rate of 0.05.

The sequence is built from TRBV5-1 and TRBJ1-1, with 10 bases matching TRBD1. Sequenced material: PBMCs. This TCR was recovered from a woman aged 25 to 39 in good health and CMV-seronegative. The CDR3 reads CASSFITGTGVNTEAFF. The DNA sequence is given as TGCGCCAGCAGCTTCATCACTGGGACAGGGGTGAACACTGAAGCTTTCTTT.